The 10 T cell receptor beta chains below were found in one sample sequenced in a study of blood T cell repertoires in COVID-19. Clones were read by immunoSEQ multiplex PCR, and TCRdb kept only the in-frame ones, dropping some. The sample contains fewer than 25,000 clones, more than 85% of which appear only once. The material sequenced was peripheral blood. These TCRs come from a man between 65 and 85 years old with active COVID-19.

The CDR3 region has the DNA TGCGCCAGCAGTGCGGGTAGCGGCCACAATGAGCAGTTCTTC. Amino acids: CASSAGSGHNEQFF. The chain combines TRBV10-1 with TRBJ2-1, with a tentative D call TRBD2 (6 bases). Trimming pared 4 bases from V and 5 bases from J, leaving 12 bases between. Germline V gene sequence: CDR1 WNHNN, CDR2 SYGVQD (reference sequence). This CDR3 has 14 residues.

This clone was seen only a few times. This chain uses TRBV7-9 with TRBJ1-5; possibly TRBD1 for D (6 bases). Germline V gene sequence: CDR1 SEHNR, CDR2 FQNEAQ (reference sequence). There are 15 residues in the CDR3. V lost 5 bases to trimming and J lost 5 bases, with 16 bases between them. CDR3 sequence (DNA): TGTGCCAGCAGCGAACGCCGGGACACCTATCAGCCCCAGCATTTT. Its protein is CASSERRDTYQPQHF.

The V and J genes are TRBV4-3 and TRBJ2-3; no firm D call. The CDR3 totals 15 residues. Trimming stripped 0 bases from V and 1 base from J, with 8 bases between. Germline assignment: CDR1 LGHNA and CDR2 YSLEER. The chain's CDR3 is CASSQDHIGTDTQYF. CDR3 DNA: TGCGCCAGCAGCCAAGATCATATAGGCACAGATACGCAGTATTTT.

In this sample, this clone turned up once. This chain joins TRBV7-8 and TRBJ2-3, with 8 bases matching TRBD2. The CDR3 runs to 14 residues. J gave up 7 bases and V 4 bases, and 7 bases lay outside the gene matches. The germline V gene has CDR1 SGHVS and CDR2 FQNEAQ. CDR3 region: CASSSLAGENTQYF. The DNA for the CDR3 is TGTGCCAGCAGCTCCCTAGCGGGTGAAAATACGCAGTATTTT.

This clone showed up just once. This chain connects TRBV9 to TRBJ2-7; D might be TRBD2 (6 bases). V lost 6 bases and J 5 bases, leaving 18 bases between the germline ends. There are 14 residues in the CDR3. Germline-derived CDR1 and CDR2 are SGDLS and YYNGEE. The CDR3 DNA sequence: TGTGCCAGCACCGGGGACCCTGGGGGGAACGAGCAGTACTTC. It is translated as CASTGDPGGNEQYF.

The chain couples TRBV4-3 to TRBJ1-2; 7 bases map to TRBD1. The CDR3 loop spans 15 amino acids. J was trimmed by 4 bases and V by 2 bases; bases with no gene match: 7. Germline V gene data show CDR1 as LGHNA and CDR2 as YSLEER. In nucleotides, the CDR3 is TGCGCCAGCAGCCAACTTGGGACAGATCCCTATGGCTACACCTTC. Protein sequence: CASSQLGTDPYGYTF.

The J gene is TRBJ1-6, the V gene TRBV5-4, with 11 bases identical to TRBD1. The CDR3 sequence is 15 residues long. The J segment lost 8 bases and the V segment lost 4 bases, leaving 5 bases of the junction unmatched. Germline V gene lookup returns CDR1 SGHNT and CDR2 YYREEE (reference sequence). The CDR3 sequence: CASSQRTGGYSPLHF. DNA for the CDR3: TGTGCCAGCAGCCAGCGGACAGGGGGCTATTCACCCCTCCACTTT.

V and J are TRBV12-3 or TRBV12-4 and TRBJ1-5; unclear D gene. V lost 6 bases and J 4 bases, leaving 7 bases between the germline ends. CDR3 length: 12 residues. The CDR3 DNA reads TGTGCCAGCAGGGAGGGAAATCAGCCCCAGCATTTT. This sequence encodes CASREGNQPQHF.

The rearrangement uses TRBV2 and TRBJ2-1; D might be TRBD2 (5 bases). Germline CDR1 is SNHLY and CDR2 is FYNNEI. V gave up 6 bases and J gave up 3 bases, with 15 bases separating them. The CDR3 covers 15 residues. DNA for the CDR3: TGTGCCAGCAGATTGGACCAGACTAACTACAATGAGCAGTTCTTC. This sequence encodes CASRLDQTNYNEQFF.

Of note for this clone: Relative to the germline gene, one junction end is altered; a read error may explain this. The V gene is TRBV5-3, the J gene TRBJ2-2; possible D gene TRBD2, 5 bases. TRBV5-3 is known as an ORF, though its function is uncertain. CDR3 length equals 14 residues. CDR3 nucleotide sequence: TGTGCCAGAAGGTTGGCGAGGGTAATCGGGGAGCTGTTTTTT. This sequence encodes CARRLARVIGELFF.